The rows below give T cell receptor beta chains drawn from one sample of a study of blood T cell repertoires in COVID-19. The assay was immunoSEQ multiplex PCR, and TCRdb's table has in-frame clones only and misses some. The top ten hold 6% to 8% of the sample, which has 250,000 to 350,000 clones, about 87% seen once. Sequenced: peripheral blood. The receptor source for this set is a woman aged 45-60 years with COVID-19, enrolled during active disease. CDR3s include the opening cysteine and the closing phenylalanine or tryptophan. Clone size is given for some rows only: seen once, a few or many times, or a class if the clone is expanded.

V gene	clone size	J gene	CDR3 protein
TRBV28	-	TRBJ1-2	CASSLALDYYGYTF
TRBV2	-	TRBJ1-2	CASSGNRDRVYGYTF
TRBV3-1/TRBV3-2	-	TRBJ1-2	CASSQGFSGNYGYTF
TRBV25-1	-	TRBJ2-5	CASSEYHPGSRETQYF
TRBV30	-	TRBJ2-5	CAWSEGQGGVETQYF
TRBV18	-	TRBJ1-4	CASSMGQKNEKLFF
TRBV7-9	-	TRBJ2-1	CASSFSGSNEQFF
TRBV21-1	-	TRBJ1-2	CASSKEGGYRGNNYGYTF
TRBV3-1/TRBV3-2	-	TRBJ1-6	CASRAQDWDNSPLHF
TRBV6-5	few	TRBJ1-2	CASSYSDYGYTF
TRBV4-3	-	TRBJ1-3	CASSQEGGSGNTIYF
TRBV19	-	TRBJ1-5	CASSIGGPGNQPQHF
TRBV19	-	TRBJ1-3	CASTRGTGGAQGNTIYF
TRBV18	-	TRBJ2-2	CASSAGKGFGDTGELFF
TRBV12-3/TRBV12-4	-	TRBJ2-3	CASSSGRADTQYF
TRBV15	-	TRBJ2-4	CATSRAREGVKNIQYF
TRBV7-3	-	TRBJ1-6	CASSPTGSLYNSPLHF
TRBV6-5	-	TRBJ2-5	CASSYNSGGSEETQYF
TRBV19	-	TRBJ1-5	CASNPRGVGNQPQHF
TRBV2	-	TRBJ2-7	CASKLAGPPEQYF
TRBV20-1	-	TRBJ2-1	CSASEGLAQNEQFF
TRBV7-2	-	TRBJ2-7	CASSSMSRDPYEQYF
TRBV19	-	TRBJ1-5	CASSIRGSNNQPQHF
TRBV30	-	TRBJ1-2	CAWSDYKYGYTF
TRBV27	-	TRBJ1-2	CASSLWGGPNYGYTF
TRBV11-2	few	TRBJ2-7	CASSLIRLAGGEQYF
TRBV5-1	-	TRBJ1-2	CASSIGQGGYGYTF
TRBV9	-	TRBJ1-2	CASSVDSRNYGYTF
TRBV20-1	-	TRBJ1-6	CSASQVTGGSYNSPLHF
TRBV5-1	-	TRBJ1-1	CASSGRDRGSRTEAFF
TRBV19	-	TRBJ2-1	CASSWTSGPNEQFF
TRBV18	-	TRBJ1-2	CASSPSRDYYGYTF
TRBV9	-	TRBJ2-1	CASSMQPGLAGGPPLEFF
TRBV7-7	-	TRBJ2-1	CASSPQAGGFHEQFF
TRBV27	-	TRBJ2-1	CASSLLGFSGSINEQFF
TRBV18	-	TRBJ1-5	CASSPDNSVLQPQHF
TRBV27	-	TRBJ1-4	CASSFWAGRANEKLFF
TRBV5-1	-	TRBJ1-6	CASSLQTGLNSPLHF
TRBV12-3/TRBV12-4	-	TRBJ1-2	CASSLSGTYGYTF
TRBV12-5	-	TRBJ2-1	CASGRWTGGNEQFF
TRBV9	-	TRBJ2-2	CASSPRYGGGGTGELFF
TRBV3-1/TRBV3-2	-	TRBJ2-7	CASSQDTLTTNYEQYF
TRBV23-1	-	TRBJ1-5	CASGTDGRRGNQPQHF
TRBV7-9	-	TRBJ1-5	CASSFGTGGQPQHF
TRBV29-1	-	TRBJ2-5	CSVGRGQGSETQYF
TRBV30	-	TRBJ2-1	CAWTPLRLAGGRDEQFF
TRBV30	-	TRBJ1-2	CASPEAGDYGYTF
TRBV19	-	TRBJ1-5	CASSTRGGSGQIYTNQPQHF
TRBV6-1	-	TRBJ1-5	CASSEQAGGQPQHF
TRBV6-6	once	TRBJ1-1	CASSAPDRGLGTEAFF
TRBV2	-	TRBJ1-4	CATSWTDNEKLFF